These T cell receptor beta chains were read from a single sample in a study of T cell repertoires in cytomegalovirus infection. TCRdb processed the reads anew with MiXCR; each CDR3 protein has one entry. The sample yields roughly 500,000 distinct CDR3 sequences, about 15% seen once. Input material: CD8+ T cells from PBMCs. Every receptor here comes from a human donor in good health (CMV status not recorded). Some clones in this sample may be carry-over from other donors' samples. Each CDR3 is given with its conserved first and last residue. Fields, in order: V gene, clone size, D gene, J gene, CDR3 DNA, CDR3 protein. A D gene is named only where the DNA matches it firmly. Not every row has a clone size; where given, it reads once, few, many or a size class.

V gene: TRBV9
clone size: NA
D gene: NA
J gene: TRBJ1-1
CDR3 DNA: TGTGCCAGCAGCGTATATGTGGACACTCGGTATGAAAACACTGAAGCTTTCTTT
CDR3 protein: CASSVYVDTRYENTEAFF

V gene: TRBV11-2
clone size: few
D gene: NA
J gene: TRBJ2-5
CDR3 DNA: TGTGCCAGCAGCTTTCAGGGTTATCAAGAGACCCAGTACTTC
CDR3 protein: CASSFQGYQETQYF

V gene: TRBV28
clone size: NA
D gene: TRBD1
J gene: TRBJ2-1
CDR3 DNA: TGTGCCAGCAGTTTCTTCGACAGGGGGCGTAATGAGCAGTTCTTC
CDR3 protein: CASSFFDRGRNEQFF

V gene: TRBV20-1
clone size: NA
D gene: TRBD2
J gene: TRBJ2-2
CDR3 DNA: TGCAGTGCTAGAGGGACTAGCGGGGGGTTCCCCACCGGGGAGCTGTTTTTT
CDR3 protein: CSARGTSGGFPTGELFF

V gene: TRBV4-2
clone size: NA
D gene: TRBD2
J gene: TRBJ2-3
CDR3 DNA: TGTGCCAGCAGCCAAGATAGGTCTAGCGGTTACTGGCAGTATTTT
CDR3 protein: CASSQDRSSGYWQYF

V gene: TRBV7-9
clone size: NA
D gene: NA
J gene: TRBJ2-1
CDR3 DNA: TGTGCCAGCAGCTTAGTTGGCGGGGCGAGCTCCTACAATGAGCAGTTCTTC
CDR3 protein: CASSLVGGASSYNEQFF

V gene: TRBV6-1
clone size: many
D gene: NA
J gene: TRBJ2-7
CDR3 DNA: TGTGCCAGCAGTGAAGAGGTGGACATCTCCTACGAGCAGTACTTC
CDR3 protein: CASSEEVDISYEQYF

V gene: TRBV9
clone size: NA
D gene: TRBD1
J gene: TRBJ2-3
CDR3 DNA: TGTGCCAGCAGCTCTTTCGGGACAGGGGGAATTGATACGCAGTATTTT
CDR3 protein: CASSSFGTGGIDTQYF

V gene: TRBV30
clone size: few
D gene: NA
J gene: TRBJ2-7
CDR3 DNA: TGTGCCTGGAGTGCCATCCGAGGGGTATCATCCTACGAGCAGTACTTC
CDR3 protein: CAWSAIRGVSSYEQYF

V gene: TRBV20-1
clone size: NA
D gene: NA
J gene: TRBJ2-3
CDR3 DNA: TGCAGTGCTAGGGGAGGTACCTACCCCTCGGTCACAGATACGCAGTATTTT
CDR3 protein: CSARGGTYPSVTDTQYF

V gene: TRBV15
clone size: NA
D gene: TRBD1
J gene: TRBJ1-2
CDR3 DNA: TGTGCCACCAGCAGAGATAGACGAGGACAGGGGGCCTATGGCTACACCTTC
CDR3 protein: CATSRDRRGQGAYGYTF

V gene: TRBV9
clone size: NA
D gene: TRBD2
J gene: TRBJ2-7
CDR3 DNA: TGTGCCAGCAGCCCAAGGACTAGCGGGGCTTCCTACGAGCAGTACTTC
CDR3 protein: CASSPRTSGASYEQYF

V gene: TRBV9
clone size: NA
D gene: NA
J gene: TRBJ1-2
CDR3 DNA: TGTGCCAGCAGCGTAGACCCGGAGCAAGCTAACTATGGCTACACCTTC
CDR3 protein: CASSVDPEQANYGYTF

V gene: TRBV3-1
clone size: NA
D gene: NA
J gene: TRBJ1-3
CDR3 DNA: TGTGCCAGCAGCCAAGATCAACAAATCCACTCTGGAAACACCATATATTTT
CDR3 protein: CASSQDQQIHSGNTIYF

V gene: TRBV4-1
clone size: few
D gene: NA
J gene: TRBJ1-1
CDR3 DNA: TGCGCCAGCAGCCAATCCGGGACGGGGCAGAACACTGAAGCTTTCTTT
CDR3 protein: CASSQSGTGQNTEAFF

V gene: TRBV29-1
clone size: NA
D gene: TRBD2
J gene: TRBJ2-1
CDR3 DNA: TGCAGCGTTGCCTCCGGACTAGAATTCGACAATGAGCAGTTCTTC
CDR3 protein: CSVASGLEFDNEQFF

V gene: TRBV27
clone size: many
D gene: NA
J gene: TRBJ2-1
CDR3 DNA: TGTGCCAGCAGTCCGCAGGGAGCCTACAATGAGCAGTTCTTC
CDR3 protein: CASSPQGAYNEQFF